A single sample gave rise to the 15 T cell receptor beta chains below, sequenced in a study of molecular identifiers for immune sequencing clone quantification. TCRdb processed the PCR reads anew with MiXCR; each CDR3 protein has one entry. Of some 320,000 distinct CDR3 sequences in the sample, about 22% were seen once. Sample: naive CD8+ T cells from blood, with Jurkat cell RNA spiked in. Subset reported: FACS-sorted CD8+CD4-CCR7+CD45RA+ naive T cells. These receptors were collected from a human donor in good health. Some libraries in this study had Jurkat cell RNA spiked in.

This chain connects TRBV14 to TRBJ2-2, with 9 nucleotides matching TRBD1. This CDR3 has 15 residues. V shed 6 bases and J 0 bases; nucleotides not matched to a gene: 2. Germline CDR1 reads SGHDN; CDR2 reads FVKESK. CDR3 nucleotide sequence: TGTGCCAGCAGGGGGACAGGGCCGAACACCGGGGAGCTGTTTTTT. Translated: CASRGTGPNTGELFF.

This chain connects TRBV6-2 or TRBV6-3 to TRBJ2-7, with 7 bases identical to TRBD2. The CDR3 runs to 14 residues. Germline CDR1 is MNHEY and CDR2 is SVGEGT. With V trimmed by 2 bases and J by 2 bases, 3 bases remained unmatched. The CDR3, as DNA: TGTGCCAGCAGTTACGGAGCGGGGACCTACGAGCAGTACTTC. Translation: CASSYGAGTYEQYF.

The chain links TRBV12-3 or TRBV12-4 to TRBJ2-1; D not certain. The CDR3 is made up of 14 amino acids. The V and J ends lost 5 bases and 5 bases respectively, with 13 bases between them. The CDR3 region has the DNA TGTGCCAGCAGTCCCTACAGAAACCACAATGAGCAGTTCTTC. It specifies CASSPYRNHNEQFF.

About this clonotype itself: A far larger clone is only one base removed, so a read error is likely. The chain combines TRBV7-9 with TRBJ2-7; tentatively, D is TRBD1 or TRBD2 (5 bases each). CDR1 and CDR2 from the germline V gene are SEHNR and FQNEAQ (reference sequence). The CDR3 runs 12 residues. CDR3 nucleotides: TGTGCCAGCAGCTTGGGGACCTACGAGCGGTACTTC. Translated: CASSLGTYERYF.

This clonotype was picked up a small number of times. The chain uses TRBV27 and TRBJ2-5; D perhaps matches TRBD1 (6 bases). Germline-derived CDR1 and CDR2 are MNHEY and SMNVEV (reference sequence). V lost 3 bases and J lost 5, with 13 bases in between. The CDR3 covers 14 residues. The CDR3 sequence: CASSFLSGAETQYF. The CDR3 nucleotides read TGTGCCAGCAGTTTCTTGTCAGGGGCGGAGACCCAGTACTTC.

In this sample, this clonotype turned up many times. The rearrangement uses TRBV6-5 and TRBJ2-5, with 7 bases matching TRBD1. The CDR3 loop spans 14 amino acids. V was pared by 3 bases and J by 10 bases, with 11 bases of the junction left unmatched. The germline CDR1 and CDR2 sequences are MNHEY and SVGAGI. The CDR3 reads CASSYGTATGDQYF. CDR3 DNA sequence: TGTGCCAGCAGTTATGGGACAGCTACCGGGGACCAGTACTTC.

This clonotype was observed a few times. The V and J genes are TRBV30 and TRBJ1-1; no clear D. The germline gives CDR1 GTSNPN, CDR2 SVGIG (reference sequence). Trimming removed 4 bases from V and 2 bases from J, with 5 bases in between. The CDR3 spans 11 residues. As DNA, the CDR3 is TGTGCCTGGATCGACAACACTGAAGCTTTCTTT. The encoded protein is CAWIDNTEAFF. The complete variable domain, with remaining parts taken from reference TRBV30 and TRBJ1-1, reads SQTIHQWPATLVQPVGSPLSLECTVEGTSNPNLYWYRQAAGRGLQLLFYSVGIGQISSEVPQNLSASRPQDRQFILSSKKLLLSDSGFYLCAWIDNTEAFFGQGTRLTVV.

This clonotype was found many times. The J gene is TRBJ2-7, the V gene TRBV19; 11 bases match TRBD1. The germline V gene encodes CDR1 LNHDA and CDR2 SQIVND (reference sequence). The CDR3 runs 14 residues. The J segment lost 5 bases and the V segment lost 10 bases, leaving 10 bases of the junction unmatched. The DNA of the CDR3 is TGTGCCAACCGCCATGGGGGACAGGGGGACGAGCAGTACTTC. This gives the protein CANRHGGQGDEQYF.

The CDR3 spells CASSLGTSATYEQYF. CDR3 nucleotide sequence: TGTGCCAGCAGTCTTGGGACTAGCGCAACCTACGAGCAGTACTTC. The chain has TRBV12-3 or TRBV12-4 and TRBJ2-7; 10 bases fit TRBD2. The V gene end was trimmed by 5 bases and the J gene end by 2 bases; junction bases not matched to a gene: 6. The CDR3 extends over 15 amino acids.

This clonotype appeared many times. The genes are TRBV20-1 and TRBJ2-3; D gene unclear. The CDR3 runs to 13 residues. Germline CDR1 is DFQATT and CDR2 is SNEGSKA (reference sequence). Trimming took 0 bases from V and 4 from J, leaving 8 bases between them. The CDR3, as DNA: TGCAGTGCTAGAGATTGGAGTTCAGATACGCAGTATTTT. This encodes CSARDWSSDTQYF.

This clonotype was observed a few times. CDR3 protein: CASSQYWNTEAFF. The CDR3 bases are TGTGCCAGCAGTCAGTACTGGAACACTGAAGCTTTCTTT. V and J are TRBV6-2 or TRBV6-3 and TRBJ1-1; D ambiguous. Germline values: CDR1 MNHEY, CDR2 SVGEGT. CDR3 length equals 13 residues. V was pared by 5 bases and J by 1 base, with 8 bases between.

V usage is TRBV29-1 and J usage is TRBJ1-1; no definite D call. With 7 bases removed from V and 5 bases from J, the gap between germline ends came to 14 bases. This CDR3 has 12 residues. CDR1 is SQVTM, CDR2 ANQGSEA, per germline. In nucleotides, the CDR3 is TGCAGCGCCAAAGACGGGAGGACTGAAGCTTTCTTT. It encodes CSAKDGRTEAFF.

This rearrangement joins TRBV12-3 or TRBV12-4 to TRBJ2-3; 10 bases map to TRBD2. Losses at the gene ends were 2 bases for V and 2 bases for J; bases not matched to a gene: 7. CDR3 length: 17 residues. CDR3 sequence reads: CASSLLLAGSYTDTQYF. The CDR3 DNA is TGTGCCAGCAGTTTACTACTAGCGGGGTCCTACACAGATACGCAGTATTTT.

The chain joins TRBV23-1 to TRBJ1-1, with D hard to call. TRBV23-1 carries the ORF label, with uncertain function. The V and J ends lost 0 bases and 2 bases respectively, with 10 bases between them. The CDR3 runs 15 residues. As DNA, the CDR3 is TGCGCCAGCAGTCAATCTTGTACGGACAACACTGAAGCTTTCTTT. As protein: CASSQSCTDNTEAFF.

The CDR3 bases are TGCAGTGCTAGAGGTCCCGGGCAGGCCGCAAGATATGGCTACACCTTC. It encodes CSARGPGQAARYGYTF. This chain uses TRBV20-1 with TRBJ1-2, with D uncertain. Germline assignment: CDR1 DFQATT and CDR2 SNEGSKA (reference sequence). Between the trimmed V and J ends, which lost 1 base and 5 bases, there was a span of 20 bases. This CDR3 is 16 amino acids long.